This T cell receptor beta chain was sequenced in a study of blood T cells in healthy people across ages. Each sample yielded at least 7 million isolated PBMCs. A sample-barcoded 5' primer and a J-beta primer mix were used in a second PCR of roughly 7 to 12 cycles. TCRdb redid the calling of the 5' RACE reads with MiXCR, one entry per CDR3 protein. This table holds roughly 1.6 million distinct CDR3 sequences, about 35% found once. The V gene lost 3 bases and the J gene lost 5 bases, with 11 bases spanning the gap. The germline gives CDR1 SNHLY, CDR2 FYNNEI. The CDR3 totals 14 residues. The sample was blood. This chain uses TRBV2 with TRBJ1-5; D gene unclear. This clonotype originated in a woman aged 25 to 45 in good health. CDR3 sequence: CASSDSGRDQPQHF. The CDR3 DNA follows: TGTGCCAGCAGTGATTCGGGCCGAGATCAGCCCCAGCATTTT.